Presented here are 30 T cell receptor beta chains from one specimen sequenced in a study of cytomegalovirus exposure and HLA in healthy donors. Use of 60 Vbeta and 13 Jbeta primers characterized the PCR. Assay used: immunoSEQ multiplex PCR; TCRdb lists only in-frame clones, some missing. The sample shows over 150,000 clones, and 0.7% to 0.8% sits with its ten largest clones. Material for sequencing was PBMCs. These receptors all come from a boy younger than 18 in good health and CMV-seronegative.

This rearrangement joins TRBV18 to TRBJ2-5; D may be TRBD2 (5 bases). Trimming cost V 5 bases and J 4 bases, with 11 bases left between them. This CDR3 comprises 13 residues. Per the germline V gene, CDR1 is KGHSH and CDR2 is LQKENI. CDR3 amino acids: CASSGLGSETQYF. CDR3 in DNA: TGTGCCAGCTCAGGACTGGGCTCAGAGACCCAGTACTTC. Supplemented by reference TRBV18 and TRBJ2-5, the full variable domain reads NAGVMQNPRHLVRRRGQEARLRCSPMKGHSHVYWYRQLPEEGLKFMVYLQKENIIDESGMPKERFSAEFPKEGPSILRIQQVVRGDSAAYFCASSGLGSETQYFGPGTRLLVL.

The chain uses TRBV6-5 and TRBJ1-2; 9 bases line up with TRBD1. Germline V lookup: CDR1 MNHEY, CDR2 SVGAGI. Trimming took 2 bases from V and 6 from J; bases not matched to a gene: 7. CDR3 length equals 15 residues. The CDR3 is CASSYIQGARDGYTF. The CDR3 nucleotides read TGTGCCAGCAGTTACATACAGGGGGCCCGGGATGGCTACACCTTC.

The rearrangement links TRBV13 to TRBJ1-1; D is perhaps TRBD1 (5 bases). The CDR3 spans 13 residues. Trimming left V 5 bases short and J 0 bases short, with 7 bases between. Germline lookup yields CDR1 PRHDT and CDR2 FYEKMQ (reference sequence). Here the CDR3 reads CASSPTVNTEAFF. The CDR3 nucleotides read TGTGCCAGCAGCCCGACAGTGAACACTGAAGCTTTCTTT.

The chain joins TRBV5-8 to TRBJ1-1; 7 bases are a match to TRBD1. The CDR3 consists of 15 residues. The germline gives CDR1 SGHTS, CDR2 YDEGEE. V trimming: 4 bases; J trimming: 0 bases; junction bases outside the gene matches: 6. The CDR3: CASSNKDRLNTEAFF. CDR3 in DNA: TGTGCCAGCAGCAACAAGGACAGGCTGAACACTGAAGCTTTCTTT.

The rearrangement uses TRBV29-1 and TRBJ2-7, with D maybe TRBD2 (6 bases). Germline CDR1 and CDR2: SQVTM and ANQGSEA. The V gene lost 2 bases and the J gene lost 7 bases, with 12 bases spanning the gap. The CDR3 extends over 12 amino acids. CDR3 protein: CSVEPGVGEQYF. The CDR3 DNA reads TGCAGCGTTGAACCGGGGGTAGGGGAGCAGTACTTC.

This chain connects TRBV2 to TRBJ2-1, with a tentative D call TRBD1 (6 bases). The CDR3 spans 15 residues. V shed 8 bases and J shed 7 bases, with 21 bases lying between them. Germline values: CDR1 SNHLY, CDR2 FYNNEI. The CDR3 loop reads CASSASQGIGNEQFF. Here the CDR3 DNA reads TGTGCCAGCTCAGCAAGCCAGGGGATTGGGAATGAGCAGTTCTTC.

V usage is TRBV5-1 and J usage is TRBJ1-1; 8 nucleotides line up with TRBD1. From germline, CDR1 is SGHRS and CDR2 YFSETQ. J was trimmed by 1 base and V by 1 base; bases with no gene match: 9. The CDR3 is made up of 17 amino acids. The CDR3 sequence is CASSLRWTGRANTEAFF. For the CDR3, the DNA is TGCGCCAGCAGCTTGAGGTGGACAGGGAGGGCGAACACTGAAGCTTTCTTT.

Considering frequency, this clone is medium-sized. The chain links TRBV7-2 to TRBJ1-1, with TRBD1 matching 10 bases. This CDR3 has 19 residues. J was trimmed by 3 bases and V by 5 bases; bases with no gene match: 18. CDR1 is SGHTA, CDR2 FQGNSA, per germline. CDR3 sequence (DNA): TGTGCCAGCAGCCCCCTTCCTCTTCGGTCCGGACAGGGGGACACTGAAGCTTTCTTT. Its protein is CASSPLPLRSGQGDTEAFF.

The chain joins TRBV6-4 to TRBJ2-1, with 9 positions matching TRBD2. V trimming: 3 bases; J trimming: 3 bases; junction bases outside the gene matches: 6. This CDR3 spans 16 amino acids. The V gene's germline CDR1 is MRHNA and CDR2 SNTAGT. The CDR3 reads CASSEGAGGLYNEQFF. In DNA, the CDR3 is TGTGCCAGCAGTGAGGGAGCGGGGGGACTCTACAATGAGCAGTTCTTC.

The chain's CDR3 is CAWSVGVSGATF. The CDR3, as DNA: TGTGCCTGGAGTGTAGGGGTTTCAGGGGCCACCTTC. This sequence joins TRBV30 and TRBJ1-2; possible D gene TRBD1, 6 bases. The CDR3 consists of 12 residues. Germline CDR1 and CDR2: GTSNPN and SVGIG (reference sequence). V was trimmed by 0 bases and J by 13 bases, leaving 15 bases between them.

The chain employs TRBV5-1 and TRBJ2-5, with 7 positions matching TRBD1. This CDR3 comprises 15 residues. V shed 0 bases, J shed 2 bases, and the junction held 4 bases outside the gene matches. The germline V gene encodes CDR1 SGHRS and CDR2 YFSETQ. This CDR3 reads CASSLVGTDQETQYF. CDR3 sequence (DNA): TGCGCCAGCAGCTTGGTCGGGACAGATCAAGAGACCCAGTACTTC.

CDR3 nucleotide sequence: TGTGCCAGCAGGAGGGGGGGAGACGAGCAGTACTTC. This codes for CASRRGGDEQYF. V and J are TRBV7-9 and TRBJ2-7, with TRBD2 as a possible D gene (7 bases). V dropped 6 bases and J dropped 5 bases, with 11 bases sitting between them. The length of the CDR3 is 12 residues. The germline CDR1 and CDR2 sequences are SEHNR and FQNEAQ (reference sequence).

The chain recombines TRBV14 with TRBJ1-1; D might be TRBD1 (6 bases). V shed 4 bases and J shed 4 bases, with 13 bases lying between them. This CDR3 spans 14 amino acids. Germline CDR1 is SGHDN and CDR2 is FVKESK. CDR3 nucleotide sequence: TGTGCCAGCAGCCCCTGGAGGGGGGGCACTGAAGCTTTCTTT. Protein sequence: CASSPWRGGTEAFF.

The rearrangement uses TRBV7-8 and TRBJ1-3; TRBD1 might be the D (5 bases). This CDR3 has 15 amino acids. Trimming stripped 5 bases from V and 4 bases from J, with 15 bases between. Germline lookup yields CDR1 SGHVS and CDR2 FQNEAQ. Here the CDR3 DNA reads TGTGCCAGCAGCACCCGACAGTTTTCCGGAAACACCATATATTTT. The encoded protein is CASSTRQFSGNTIYF.

The chain uses TRBV29-1 and TRBJ2-2; D perhaps matches TRBD1 (6 bases). The ends were cut back, 7 bases at V and 4 bases at J, with 16 bases in the middle. The germline V gene encodes CDR1 SQVTM and CDR2 ANQGSEA. The CDR3 sequence is 14 residues long. CDR3 amino acids: CSAQSQGITGELFF. As DNA, the CDR3 is TGCAGCGCGCAGAGTCAGGGGATCACCGGGGAGCTGTTTTTT.

The chain employs TRBV2 and TRBJ1-5; 8 bases are shared with TRBD1. J gave up 1 base and V 0 bases, and 2 bases lay outside the gene matches. Looked up from germline, CDR1 is SNHLY and CDR2 is FYNNEI. The CDR3 has 16 residues. As DNA, the CDR3 is TGTGCCAGCAGTGAAGCCACAGGGGGAAGCAATCAGCCCCAGCATTTT. It encodes CASSEATGGSNQPQHF.

The rearrangement joins TRBV5-1 to TRBJ2-5; possible D gene TRBD2, 5 bases. Per germline, CDR1 SGHRS and CDR2 YFSETQ. CDR3 length: 15 residues. V lost 4 bases to trimming and J lost 0 bases, with 13 bases between them. The CDR3 DNA sequence: TGCGCCAGCAGCCGATTTGGGGAGAACCAAGAGACCCAGTACTTC. Protein sequence: CASSRFGENQETQYF.

Comment on this clone: Within the sample, other DNA sequences also encode this same CDR3. The rearrangement links TRBV7-9 to TRBJ2-7; D remains unclear. The length of the CDR3 is 11 residues. Trimming pared 3 bases from V and 4 bases from J, leaving 4 bases between. From germline, CDR1 is SEHNR and CDR2 FQNEAQ (reference sequence). The chain's CDR3 is CASSFLYEQYF. CDR3 DNA: TGTGCCAGCAGCTTCTTGTACGAGCAGTACTTC.

As regards this clone: The sample contains more than one DNA sequence encoding this CDR3. This chain connects TRBV4-2 to TRBJ2-3, with 11 bases fitting TRBD2. Germline CDR1 is LGHNA and CDR2 is YNFKEQ. The CDR3 loop spans 16 amino acids. The V segment lost 0 bases and the J segment 1 base; nucleotides outside the gene matches: 0. The DNA of the CDR3 is TGTGCCAGCAGCCAAGAACTAGCGGGGGGCACAGATACGCAGTATTTT. It specifies CASSQELAGGTDTQYF.

V usage is TRBV2 and J usage is TRBJ2-3, with D hard to call. V was clipped by 6 bases and J by 5 bases, with 9 bases between them. Germline CDR1 reads SNHLY; CDR2 reads FYNNEI. The CDR3 consists of 12 residues. CDR3 amino acids: CASRALGDTQYF. Written as DNA, the CDR3 is TGTGCCAGCAGGGCCCTAGGAGATACGCAGTATTTT.

The chain is built from TRBV7-6 and TRBJ1-6; the D gene is possibly TRBD1 (5 bases). There are 16 residues in the CDR3. Trimming took off 1 base at V and 9 bases at J, with 16 bases between the two ends. Germline values: CDR1 SGHVS, CDR2 FNYEAQ. CDR3 amino acids: CASSLVGVAQGSPLHF. CDR3 DNA: TGTGCCAGCAGCTTAGTAGGGGTGGCCCAAGGTTCACCCCTCCACTTT. The whole variable domain, remainder taken from reference TRBV7-6 and TRBJ1-6, is GAGVSQSPRYKVTKRGQDVALRCDPISGHVSLYWYRQALGQGPEFLTYFNYEAQQDKSGLPNDRFSAERPEGSISTLTIQRTEQRDSAMYRCASSLVGVAQGSPLHFGNGTRLTVT.

The V and J genes are TRBV1 and TRBJ1-6; the table's D gene call, TRBD1, was not cross checked with the DNA. TRBV1 counts as a pseudogene. CDR3 length: 17 residues. CDR3 coding DNA: TGCACCAGCAGCCACCATGAGCTCAGGGCCGTTAATTCACCCCTCCACTTT. Encoded protein: CTSSHHELRAVNSPLHF.

This chain connects TRBV19 to TRBJ2-5, with D tentatively TRBD1 (5 bases). The J call is in doubt because the DNA end fits TRBJ2-7 better. The CDR3 is 13 amino acids. Germline CDR1 reads LNHDA; CDR2 reads SQIVND (reference sequence). CDR3 sequence (DNA): TGTGCCAGTAGTACCCAGGGTAACTACGAGCAGTACTTC. Its protein is CASSTQGNYEQYF.

This rearrangement joins TRBV11-3 to TRBJ2-3, with 10 bases matching TRBD2. V was pared by 5 bases and J by 0 bases, with 11 bases of the junction left unmatched. Germline V gene data show CDR1 as SGHNT and CDR2 as YENEEA. The CDR3 is made up of 18 amino acids. The CDR3 region has the DNA TGTGCCAGCAGCCTACCGGGACTAGCGAATTCTAGCACAGATACGCAGTATTTT. Translation gives CASSLPGLANSSTDTQYF.

J is TRBJ2-7 and V is TRBV4-2; 12 bases map to TRBD1. Germline CDR1 LGHNA, CDR2 YNFKEQ. CDR3 length: 16 amino acids. The V and J ends lost 0 bases and 3 bases, in that order; junction bases with no gene match: 3. The CDR3 DNA is TGTGCCAGCAGCCAAGAGGGGACAGGGGGCCTCTACGAGCAGTACTTC. Its protein is CASSQEGTGGLYEQYF.

The chain recombines TRBV28 with TRBJ1-2; possible D gene TRBD1, 6 bases. V was shortened by 0 bases and J by 0 bases, with 26 bases between the two germline ends. This CDR3 contains 21 residues. Germline CDR1 reads MDHEN; CDR2 reads SYDVKM. CDR3 in amino acids: CASSLWRVSGFGGLANYGYTF. The DNA of the CDR3 is TGTGCCAGCAGTTTATGGCGAGTTTCGGGCTTTGGGGGCCTAGCTAACTATGGCTACACCTTC.

J is TRBJ2-7 and V is TRBV7-2; D not certain. This CDR3 comprises 11 residues. Trimming cost V 3 bases and J 6 bases, with 6 bases left between them. In germline, CDR1 is SGHTA, CDR2 FQGNSA. The CDR3 coding sequence is TGTGCCAGCAGCTTTATGAGCGAGCAGTACTTC. Translating gives CASSFMSEQYF.

Comment on this clone: One junction end disagrees with the germline gene, perhaps due to a read error. V and J are TRBV7-9 and TRBJ2-7; 11 bases align to TRBD1. The CDR3 contains 16 residues. The germline CDR1 and CDR2 sequences are SEHNR and FQNEAQ (reference sequence). The CDR3 loop is CASSSQPGQGVYEQYF. CDR3 DNA sequence: TGTGCCAGTAGCTCCCAACCGGGACAGGGGGTCTACGAGCAGTACTTC.

The rearrangement uses TRBV28 and TRBJ1-5; TRBD1 is a possible D gene (5 bases). The CDR3 spans 13 residues. Germline lookup yields CDR1 MDHEN and CDR2 SYDVKM. V was trimmed by 7 bases and J by 5 bases, leaving 12 bases between them. The CDR3 DNA is TGTGCCAGCAACTCGCGGGGGGATCAGCCCCAGCATTTT. It is translated as CASNSRGDQPQHF.

This chain links TRBV7-9 with TRBJ1-1; D is possibly TRBD1 (5 bases). This CDR3 region has 17 residues. Germline loops: CDR1 SEHNR, CDR2 FQNEAQ (reference sequence). The V end lost 2 bases, the J end lost 4 bases, and 20 bases lay between the germline ends. In nucleotides, the CDR3 is TGTGCCAGCAGCTTAATCTCCAGGGTGGGTGATTTCACTGAAGCTTTCTTT. It encodes CASSLISRVGDFTEAFF.